This T cell receptor (beta chain) stems from a study of T cells after yellow fever vaccination. This CDR3 region has 14 residues. Germline V CDR1 and CDR2: LGHDT, YNNKEL (reference sequence). Trimming cost V 4 bases and J 2 bases, with 12 bases left between them. They built TCR cDNA with 5'RACE template switching, a step that put in a universal primer site and UMIs. Via MiXCR, TCRdb re-called the 5' RACE reads, giving one row per CDR3 protein. The sample lists 300,000 to 350,000 distinct CDR3 sequences; around 4.3% were seen once. This sequence was found in a man younger than 35 who received the YFV17D yellow fever vaccine. The chain is built from TRBV3-1 and TRBJ2-7; a weak D match, TRBD2 (6 bases). This material consisted of PBMCs, taken 15 days after the yellow fever booster vaccination. CDR3 in DNA: TGTGCCAGCAGCCCGTCGGCGGGGACCTACGAGCAGTACTTC. This translates into CASSPSAGTYEQYF.